Sequencing of this T cell receptor (beta chain) was carried out in a study of neurological immune-mediated disorders. TCRdb recomputed calls from the 5' RACE reads with MiXCR, one row per CDR3 protein. The profile shows about 50,000 distinct CDR3 sequences, 10% of them singletons. This clonotype was seen many times. This CDR3 has 14 amino acids. Germline V CDR1 and CDR2: LNHDA, SQIVND (reference sequence). V lost 5 bases and J lost 3; bases outside the gene matches: 4. The TCR was taken from a man in his 70s with HTLV-1-associated myelopathy (HAM/TSP). This chain uses TRBV19 with TRBJ1-2; TRBD1 matches 9 bases. Specimen: PBMCs. CDR3 sequence: CASSAWDRDYGYTF. The DNA for the CDR3 is TGTGCCAGTAGTGCCTGGGACAGGGACTATGGCTACACCTTC.